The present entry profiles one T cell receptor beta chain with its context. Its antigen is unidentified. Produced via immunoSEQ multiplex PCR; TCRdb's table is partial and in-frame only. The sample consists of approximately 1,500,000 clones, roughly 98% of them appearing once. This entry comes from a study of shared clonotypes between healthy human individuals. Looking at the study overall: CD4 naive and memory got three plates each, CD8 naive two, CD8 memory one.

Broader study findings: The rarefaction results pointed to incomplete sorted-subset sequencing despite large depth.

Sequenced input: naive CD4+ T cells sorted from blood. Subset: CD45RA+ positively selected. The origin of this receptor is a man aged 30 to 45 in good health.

The CDR3 bases are TGTGCCAGCAGCTTAAAGGACCCGAACACCGGGGAGCTGTTTTTT. This gives the protein CASSLKDPNTGELFF. The chain joins TRBV7-9 to TRBJ2-2; no reliable D call. CDR3 length: 15 residues. Germline V CDR1 and CDR2: SEHNR, FQNEAQ (reference sequence). V lost 2 bases and J 0 bases, leaving 7 bases between the germline ends.